Presented here are 30 T cell receptor beta chains from one specimen sequenced in a study of cytomegalovirus exposure and HLA in healthy donors. The PCR was carried out with 60 Vbeta primers and 13 Jbeta primers. Sequencing used immunoSEQ multiplex PCR; TCRdb keeps in-frame clones, though not all of them. The table shows more than 80,000 clones, with 64% occurring only once. Input material: PBMCs. Every receptor here comes from a man aged 55 to 70 in good health and CMV-seronegative.

This clone showed up just once. The genes are TRBV28 and TRBJ1-6; D ambiguous. The germline V and J ends were trimmed by 7 bases and 6 bases, with 7 bases remaining between them. CDR1 is MDHEN, CDR2 SYDVKM, per germline. The CDR3 length is 12 residues. The CDR3, as DNA: TGTGCCAGCACCGTTCGTAATTCACCCCTCCACTTT. The encoded protein is CASTVRNSPLHF.

The rearrangement uses TRBV6-8 and TRBJ1-2; 7 bases fit TRBD1. CDR1 is MNHGY and CDR2 is SAAAGT in the germline V gene. Trimming took 6 bases from V and 3 from J; bases not matched to a gene: 7. The CDR3 is 14 amino acids. For the CDR3, the DNA is TGTGCCAGCAGCAAAGACAGGGATGACTATGGCTACACCTTC. It is translated as CASSKDRDDYGYTF.

This clone was observed a handful of times. The chain is built from TRBV7-2 and TRBJ2-1, with 9 bases lining up with TRBD1. The V segment lost 5 bases and the J segment 4 bases; nucleotides outside the gene matches: 6. The CDR3 is made up of 15 amino acids. The germline V gene has CDR1 SGHTA and CDR2 FQGNSA. The DNA of the CDR3 is TGTGCCAGCAGCCCCGTTGGACAGGGGTACAATGAGCAGTTCTTC. It codes for CASSPVGQGYNEQFF.

V and J are TRBV9 and TRBJ2-5; D is perhaps TRBD1 (7 bases). CDR3 length: 15 residues. Per germline, CDR1 SGDLS and CDR2 YYNGEE. The V gene lost 4 bases and the J gene lost 5 bases, with 18 bases spanning the gap. CDR3 coding DNA: TGTGCCAGCAGCACCAGGGGGGCAAACACGGAGACCCAGTACTTC. Its translation: CASSTRGANTETQYF.

The chain has TRBV18 and TRBJ1-1; 8 nucleotides agree with TRBD1. Germline V gene lookup returns CDR1 KGHSH and CDR2 LQKENI. The ends lost 7 bases at V and 4 bases at J; junction bases unmatched: 5. This CDR3 spans 13 amino acids. CDR3 protein: CASFTGGSTEAFF. In DNA, the CDR3 is TGTGCCAGCTTTACAGGGGGTAGCACTGAAGCTTTCTTT.

The J gene is TRBJ2-7, the V gene TRBV11-2; 7 nucleotides line up with TRBD2. Germline values: CDR1 SGHAT, CDR2 FQNNGV. This CDR3 has 14 amino acids. The junction had 6 bases not matched to a gene; V was cut back by 2 bases and J by 5 bases. CDR3 in amino acids: CASSLMGGENEQYF. The CDR3, as DNA: TGTGCCAGCAGCTTAATGGGGGGGGAAAACGAGCAGTACTTC.

The chain joins TRBV7-6 to TRBJ2-5, with D tentatively TRBD1 (6 bases). From germline, CDR1 is SGHVS and CDR2 FNYEAQ. The CDR3 loop spans 14 amino acids. V was shortened by 5 bases and J by 2 bases, with 12 bases between the two germline ends. The chain's CDR3 is CASSPRTAQETQYF. CDR3 in DNA: TGTGCCAGCAGCCCCCGGACAGCGCAAGAGACCCAGTACTTC.

In its sample, this clone was seen a few times. V usage is TRBV7-8 and J usage is TRBJ2-3; D gene ambiguous. The germline CDR1 and CDR2 sequences are SGHVS and FQNEAQ. V was clipped by 0 bases and J by 10 bases, with 8 bases between them. This CDR3 has 12 amino acids. CDR3 in amino acids: CASSLASAAQYF. The CDR3 DNA reads TGTGCCAGCAGCTTAGCGTCCGCGGCGCAGTATTTT.

V usage is TRBV14 and J usage is TRBJ2-3; 8 bases align to TRBD2. V trimming: 0 bases; J trimming: 5 bases; junction bases outside the gene matches: 7. Germline values: CDR1 SGHDN, CDR2 FVKESK. CDR3 length equals 16 residues. CDR3 protein: CASSQENGRARDTQYF. The CDR3 region has the DNA TGTGCCAGCAGCCAAGAGAACGGGAGGGCCAGAGATACGCAGTATTTT.

The rearrangement links TRBV5-1 to TRBJ2-7; D might be TRBD1 (5 bases). CDR3 length: 14 amino acids. Germline V gives CDR1 SGHRS, CDR2 YFSETQ. The V and J ends lost 4 bases and 1 base respectively, with 12 bases between them. The CDR3 DNA reads TGCGCCAGCAGCCCGGGTGGGGCTTCCTACGAGCAGTACTTC. It is translated as CASSPGGASYEQYF.

This chain connects TRBV27 to TRBJ2-2, with D unclear. Germline V gene data show CDR1 as MNHEY and CDR2 as SMNVEV (reference sequence). V shed 2 bases and J shed 4 bases, with 11 bases lying between them. CDR3 length equals 15 residues. CDR3 sequence: CASSLISLPTGELFF. Here the CDR3 DNA reads TGTGCCAGCAGTTTAATCTCCCTCCCCACCGGGGAGCTGTTTTTT.

The chain combines TRBV6-1 with TRBJ1-5, with D unclear. CDR1 MNHNS and CDR2 SASEGT come from the germline V gene. The CDR3 covers 15 residues. V lost 2 bases and J 2 bases, leaving 10 bases between the germline ends. Written as DNA, the CDR3 is TGTGCCAGCAGTGAACGGTTACCGGGCAATCAGCCCCAGCATTTT. It translates to CASSERLPGNQPQHF.

This clone was detected a few times. The chain is built from TRBV11-3 and TRBJ2-5, with 8 bases that match TRBD2. In germline, CDR1 is SGHNT, CDR2 YENEEA. The V gene end was trimmed by 5 bases and the J gene end by 2 bases; junction bases not matched to a gene: 4. CDR3 length equals 14 residues. This chain's CDR3 is CASSAIAGQETQYF. The CDR3 bases are TGTGCCAGCAGCGCCATAGCGGGACAAGAGACCCAGTACTTC. Using reference TRBV11-3 and TRBJ2-5 for the parts outside the CDR3, the full variable domain is EAGVVQSPRYKIIEKKQPVAFWCNPISGHNTLYWYLQNLGQGPELLIRYENEEAVDDSQLPKDRFSAERLKGVDSTLKIQPAELGDSAVYLCASSAIAGQETQYFGPGTRLLVL.

The V and J genes are TRBV6-5 and TRBJ1-2, with a weak D call TRBD1 (5 bases). This CDR3 has 15 residues. Trimming removed 2 bases from V and 5 bases from J, with 15 bases in between. The germline V gene encodes CDR1 MNHEY and CDR2 SVGAGI. The CDR3 sequence is CASSYGRGEGYGYTF. The CDR3 DNA is TGTGCCAGCAGTTACGGACGGGGGGAAGGGTATGGCTACACCTTC.

V usage is TRBV19 and J usage is TRBJ2-1; no firm D call. V was cut by 9 bases and J by 0 bases, with 15 bases left in between. Germline V gene sequence: CDR1 LNHDA, CDR2 SQIVND (reference sequence). The CDR3 is made up of 15 amino acids. The CDR3 DNA reads as TGTGCCAGCGGTTTCGGGTTAGGCTCCTACAATGAGCAGTTCTTC. Translated, it gives CASGFGLGSYNEQFF.

The rearrangement links TRBV5-1 to TRBJ2-5; 8 nucleotides align to TRBD1. From germline, CDR1 is SGHRS and CDR2 YFSETQ. Trimming took 2 bases from V and 1 from J; bases not matched to a gene: 10. This CDR3 region has 17 residues. CDR3 DNA sequence: TGCGCCAGCAGCTTTGGAAAGTTAGGGACAGGCCAAGAGACCCAGTACTTC. Translating gives CASSFGKLGTGQETQYF.

The chain carries TRBV4-1 and TRBJ1-4; D perhaps matches TRBD1 (6 bases). Trimming removed 0 bases from V and 2 bases from J, with 25 bases in between. The CDR3 is 21 residues long. Germline V CDR1 and CDR2: MGHRA, YSYEKL. The CDR3 spells CASSQDKGVAGRIVTNEKLFF. The DNA of the CDR3 is TGCGCCAGCAGCCAAGATAAGGGGGTCGCAGGTCGGATTGTCACTAATGAAAAACTGTTTTTT.

The CDR3 loop reads CASRGTGSSYEQYF. The CDR3 coding sequence is TGTGCCAGCAGGGGTACAGGATCCTCCTACGAGCAGTACTTC. This chain links TRBV6-1 with TRBJ2-7, with a possible D match to TRBD1 (5 bases). The length of the CDR3 is 14 residues. Germline-derived CDR1 and CDR2 are MNHNS and SASEGT. Trimming removed 6 bases from V and 0 bases from J, with 12 bases in between.

The CDR3 sequence: CASSLGTGYYGYTF. The CDR3 DNA follows: TGTGCCAGCAGTTTGGGGACAGGGTACTATGGCTACACCTTC. This chain links TRBV28 with TRBJ1-2; 9 nucleotides match TRBD1. The CDR3 runs 14 residues. With V trimmed by 3 bases and J by 3 bases, 2 bases remained unmatched. Germline-derived CDR1 and CDR2 are MDHEN and SYDVKM.

The chain carries TRBV5-6 and TRBJ1-1; the match to TRBD1 covers 7 bases. J was trimmed by 5 bases and V by 4 bases; bases with no gene match: 11. This CDR3 region has 15 residues. Germline CDR1 is SGHDT and CDR2 is YYEEEE. CDR3 loop: CASSPETGVRTEAFF. The CDR3 region has the DNA TGTGCCAGCAGCCCAGAAACAGGGGTGCGTACTGAAGCTTTCTTT.

This clone was recorded a few times. V gene TRBV11-3 combines with J gene TRBJ2-3; the match to TRBD2 covers 8 bases. CDR3 length equals 16 residues. The ends lost 0 bases at V and 3 bases at J; junction bases unmatched: 5. CDR1 SGHNT and CDR2 YENEEA come from the germline V gene. The CDR3 protein is CASSLDLGTSTDTQYF. CDR3 in DNA: TGTGCCAGCAGCTTAGATCTGGGGACTAGTACAGATACGCAGTATTTT.

This clone showed up just a few times. The gene calls are TRBV7-9 and TRBJ2-4; unclear D gene. Trimming pared 4 bases from V and 5 bases from J, leaving 3 bases between. Germline lookup yields CDR1 SEHNR and CDR2 FQNEAQ (reference sequence). This CDR3 has 11 amino acids. The CDR3 loop reads CASSSENIQYF. The DNA for the CDR3 is TGTGCCAGCAGCTCTGAAAACATTCAGTACTTC.

This clone was observed a handful of times. The rearrangement uses TRBV28 and TRBJ1-5, with D possibly TRBD1 on 5 matching bases. From germline, CDR1 is MDHEN and CDR2 SYDVKM. V dropped 5 bases and J dropped 6 bases, with 11 bases sitting between them. The CDR3 has 13 residues. The CDR3 region is CASSRQGGQPQHF. CDR3 nucleotides: TGTGCCAGCAGTCGGCAGGGAGGTCAGCCCCAGCATTTT.

The table lists this clone with a count of one. The junction shows a germline mismatch at one end, possibly a read error. Other nucleotide sequences from this sample produce the same CDR3. The V and J genes are TRBV28 and TRBJ1-5; TRBD1 matches at 7 bases. The CDR3 contains 14 residues. Germline CDR1 reads MDHEN; CDR2 reads SYDVKM. CDR3 bases: TGTGCCAGCAGAAGACAGGGTGGCAATCAGCCCCAGCATTTC. Its translation: CASRRQGGNQPQHF.

The CDR3 DNA follows: TGTGCCAGCAGTTCTTTCATTAGGGGCGTGAACACTGAAGCTTTCTTT. It is translated as CASSSFIRGVNTEAFF. This chain connects TRBV28 to TRBJ1-1, with a tentative D call TRBD1 (5 bases). The CDR3 is 16 residues long. The V and J ends lost 4 bases and 0 bases respectively, with 15 bases between them. Looked up from germline, CDR1 is MDHEN and CDR2 is SYDVKM.

The V and J genes are TRBV9 and TRBJ1-3; TRBD1 is a possible D gene (6 bases). V was clipped by 1 base and J by 4 bases, with 6 bases between them. Germline lookup yields CDR1 SGDLS and CDR2 YYNGEE. The CDR3 runs to 13 residues. The CDR3 bases are TGTGCCAGCAGCGTAAGGGGGGGAAACACCATATATTTT. This gives the protein CASSVRGGNTIYF.

CDR3 in DNA: TGTGCCAGCAGTCCATCGACAGGAGGAGTGGGTTACGAGCAGTACTTC. Translated: CASSPSTGGVGYEQYF. The chain joins TRBV27 to TRBJ2-7, with D maybe TRBD1 (6 bases). This CDR3 has 16 amino acids. V lost 5 bases and J 4 bases, leaving 21 bases between the germline ends. From germline, CDR1 is MNHEY and CDR2 SMNVEV (reference sequence).

The chain joins TRBV12-5 to TRBJ1-5; the D gene is possibly TRBD1 (6 bases). The V gene's germline CDR1 is LGHNT and CDR2 FRNRAP. Trimming shortened V by 6 bases and J by 1 base, and 13 bases separated the two germline ends. This CDR3 is 15 amino acids long. The CDR3 spells CASGPDRLSNQPQHF. The DNA of the CDR3 is TGTGCTAGTGGCCCCGACAGGTTAAGCAATCAGCCCCAGCATTTT.

This chain uses TRBV5-6 with TRBJ2-3, with 15 bases lining up with TRBD2. Looked up from germline, CDR1 is SGHDT and CDR2 is YYEEEE. Trimming removed 2 bases from V and 6 bases from J; junction bases left unmatched: 10. The length of the CDR3 is 18 residues. CDR3 coding DNA: TGTGCCAGCAGCTTTATCCGGACTAGCGGGGGGGCCGGTGATACGCAGTATTTT. Its protein is CASSFIRTSGGAGDTQYF.

The V and J genes are TRBV29-1 and TRBJ2-5, with 9 bases matching TRBD1. CDR3 size: 10 residues. In germline, CDR1 is SQVTM, CDR2 ANQGSEA. V gave up 7 bases and J gave up 10 bases; unmatched junction bases: 4. The CDR3 DNA sequence: TGCAGCGGGGGACAGGGCGTCCAGTACTTC. It specifies CSGGQGVQYF.